These 21 T cell receptor beta chains came from one sample sequenced in a study of CD8 T cells in ankylosing spondylitis. One entry per CDR3 protein results from TCRdb running MiXCR on the 5' RACE reads. The sample shows some 220,000 distinct CDR3 sequences, 7.5% to 9.5% of them seen only once. The sample was blood, either unsorted or a sorted T cell fraction (not recorded which). These TCRs come from a female donor with ankylosing spondylitis or in good health (not recorded which).

A few counts support this clonotype. The chain carries TRBV7-9 and TRBJ2-2; the D gene is possibly TRBD1 (5 bases). Germline V gene sequence: CDR1 SEHNR, CDR2 FQNEAQ (reference sequence). The CDR3 has 16 residues. The V end lost 5 bases, the J end lost 4 bases, and 17 bases lay between the germline ends. The CDR3 here is CASSGQGIGVTGELFF. The DNA for the CDR3 is TGTGCCAGCAGCGGTCAGGGAATAGGAGTCACCGGGGAGCTGTTTTTT.

In this sample, this clonotype turned up many times. The V and J genes are TRBV29-1 and TRBJ2-7, with D unresolved. Per germline, CDR1 SQVTM and CDR2 ANQGSEA. V gave up 2 bases and J gave up 1 base, with 3 bases separating them. This CDR3 is built from 11 residues. The DNA of the CDR3 is TGCAGCGTTGAAAGGTCCTACGAGCAGTACTTC. It translates to CSVERSYEQYF.

The sample holds a few counts of this clonotype. This chain connects TRBV20-1 to TRBJ2-1, with D unresolved. V was pared by 5 bases and J by 0 bases, with 17 bases between. The CDR3 is 16 amino acids. Germline V gene sequence: CDR1 DFQATT, CDR2 SNEGSKA (reference sequence). CDR3: CSAPRQSKSSYNEQFF. In DNA, the CDR3 is TGCAGTGCTCCTCGTCAGAGCAAAAGCTCCTACAATGAGCAGTTCTTC.

This clonotype came up many times. The chain couples TRBV6-1 to TRBJ2-5, with 10 bases matching TRBD2. Looked up from germline, CDR1 is MNHNS and CDR2 is SASEGT. The CDR3 contains 15 residues. J gave up 1 base and V 6 bases, and 5 bases lay outside the gene matches. The CDR3 spells CASRTGTSVQETQYF. The CDR3, as DNA: TGTGCCAGCAGGACCGGGACTAGCGTCCAAGAGACCCAGTACTTC.

This clonotype was seen ten or more times. J is TRBJ2-1 and V is TRBV10-3; 8 bases fit TRBD1. This CDR3 has 12 residues. The V gene's germline CDR1 is ENHRY and CDR2 SYGVKD. V was clipped by 5 bases and J by 6 bases; unmatched bases: 0. The CDR3 reads CAISTGGNEQFF. The CDR3 DNA is TGTGCCATCAGTACAGGGGGCAATGAGCAGTTCTTC.

This clonotype was found a few times. CDR3 sequence: CASSLCGVWVWGAYEQYF. CDR3 in DNA: TGTGCCAGCAGTTTATGCGGTGTTTGGGTCTGGGGAGCCTACGAGCAGTACTTC. This chain links TRBV12-3 or TRBV12-4 with TRBJ2-7; maybe TRBD2 (5 bases). The CDR3 covers 18 residues. Trimming left V 2 bases short and J 2 bases short, with 22 bases between.

The rearrangement uses TRBV30 and TRBJ2-7; the match to TRBD1 covers 10 bases. CDR1 is GTSNPN, CDR2 SVGIG, per germline (reference sequence). This CDR3 region has 12 residues. The V segment lost 5 bases and the J segment 4 bases; nucleotides outside the gene matches: 2. CDR3 loop: CAWGQGEYEQYF. The CDR3 DNA reads as TGTGCCTGGGGACAGGGGGAGTACGAGCAGTACTTC.

In this sample, this clonotype turned up a few times. The chain is built from TRBV11-2 and TRBJ2-7; D possibly corresponds to TRBD1 (5 bases). The CDR3 extends over 15 amino acids. Per the germline V gene, CDR1 is SGHAT and CDR2 is FQNNGV. V was trimmed by 5 bases and J by 6 bases, leaving 20 bases between them. Here the CDR3 DNA reads TGTGCCAGCAGCCCCAGCCTGGGGATGGGGCGCGAGCAGTACTTC. It translates to CASSPSLGMGREQYF.

This clonotype appeared many times. The V and J genes are TRBV5-1 and TRBJ1-3, with D unresolved. The CDR3 is made up of 15 amino acids. With 0 bases removed from V and 4 bases from J, the gap between germline ends came to 11 bases. Germline V gives CDR1 SGHRS, CDR2 YFSETQ. CDR3 DNA sequence: TGCGCCAGCAGCTTGGAAGGGAAGGACGGAAACACCATATATTTT. It codes for CASSLEGKDGNTIYF. The variable domain in full, completed from reference TRBV5-1 and TRBJ1-3, reads KAGVTQTPRYLIKTRGQQVTLSCSPISGHRSVSWYQQTPGQGLQFLFEYFSETQRNKGNFPGRFSGRQFSNSRSEMNVSTLELGDSALYLCASSLEGKDGNTIYFGEGSWLTVV.

The V gene is TRBV11-2, the J gene TRBJ2-5; D is unresolved. Trimming removed 7 bases at V and 6 bases at J, with 21 bases between. Germline lookup yields CDR1 SGHAT and CDR2 FQNNGV. CDR3 length: 15 residues. The CDR3 nucleotides read TGTGCCAGCAACCCCGGCACCAGTTCAGTAAAGACCCAGTACTTC. Its translation is CASNPGTSSVKTQYF.

This clonotype has ten or more counts. The chain has TRBV7-9 and TRBJ2-2; D call uncertain. CDR3 size: 15 residues. Per the germline V gene, CDR1 is SEHNR and CDR2 is FQNEAQ (reference sequence). Deletions cut 1 base from V and 3 bases from J, with 9 bases between. The CDR3 sequence is CASSLGAEYTGELFF. The CDR3 DNA reads TGTGCCAGCAGCTTAGGAGCAGAATACACCGGGGAGCTGTTTTTT.

Worth noting for this clonotype: Just one base apart from a much larger clone, this may be a read error. The J gene is TRBJ1-4, the V gene TRBV12-3 or TRBV12-4; 7 bases are a match to TRBD1. The CDR3 spans 13 residues. For the CDR3, the DNA is TGTACCAGCAGACAGGGTTCCCAAGGAAAACTGTTTTTT. Encoded protein: CTSRQGSQGKLFF.

This clonotype was counted ten times or more. The chain employs TRBV10-2 and TRBJ2-5; D uncertain. The germline V gene has CDR1 WSHSY and CDR2 SAAADI. V lost 4 bases and J 2 bases, leaving 8 bases between the germline ends. There are 13 residues in the CDR3. The CDR3, as DNA: TGCGCCAGCAGTGGGCAGCCTCAAGAGACCCAGTACTTC. Translating gives CASSGQPQETQYF.

This clonotype has a count of ten or more. The chain has TRBV4-1 and TRBJ2-7; unclear D gene. The CDR3 has 15 residues. Germline values: CDR1 MGHRA, CDR2 YSYEKL. Trimming pared 3 bases from V and 3 bases from J, leaving 15 bases between. Written as DNA, the CDR3 is TGCGCCAGCAGCCATAGCTTCCCCGAATACTACGAGCAGTACTTC. As protein: CASSHSFPEYYEQYF.

There are many counts of this clonotype. The rearrangement links TRBV14 to TRBJ2-1; D call uncertain. Germline CDR1 and CDR2: SGHDN and FVKESK. There are 14 residues in the CDR3. Trimming removed 5 bases from V and 6 bases from J, with 14 bases in between. CDR3 region: CASSELGRSNEQFF. The CDR3 DNA is TGTGCCAGCAGCGAACTCGGTAGGAGCAATGAGCAGTTCTTC. The entire variable domain, with the rest obtained from reference TRBV14 and TRBJ2-1, is as follows: EAGVTQFPSHSVIEKGQTVTLRCDPISGHDNLYWYRRVMGKEIKFLLHFVKESKQDESGMPNNRFLAERTGGTYSTLKVQPAELEDSGVYFCASSELGRSNEQFFGPGTRLTVL.

This clonotype was observed at least ten times. This chain joins TRBV7-9 and TRBJ1-4; D may be TRBD1 (6 bases). CDR1 and CDR2 from the germline V gene are SEHNR and FQNEAQ (reference sequence). Trimming shortened V by 4 bases and J by 8 bases, and 14 bases separated the two germline ends. The CDR3 is 14 residues long. CDR3 amino acids: CASSYYRDEEKLFF. CDR3 DNA: TGTGCCAGCAGCTATTACAGGGACGAGGAAAAACTGTTTTTT.

This clonotype was detected many times. Germline is not matched at one junction end, which may reflect a read error. The chain has TRBV6-1 and TRBJ2-2; 7 nucleotides align to TRBD2. The CDR3 totals 16 residues. CDR1 is MNHNS, CDR2 SASEGT, per germline. DNA of the CDR3: TGTGCCAGCGTCGCTCAGACCGGGGGGTACACTGGGGAGCTGTTTTTT. Amino acids: CASVAQTGGYTGELFF.

This clonotype showed up many times. The chain links TRBV29-1 to TRBJ1-2; 7 bases are shared with TRBD1. Germline CDR1 and CDR2: SQVTM and ANQGSEA. The CDR3 spans 12 residues. Germline trimming cut 3 bases from V and 3 bases from J; bases unmatched to any gene: 1. For the CDR3, the DNA is TGCAGCGTTGACGGGACAGACTATGGCTACACCTTC. As protein: CSVDGTDYGYTF.

This clonotype has ten or more counts. The rearrangement joins TRBV7-2 to TRBJ2-3; D is unresolved. The CDR3 is 11 amino acids. Trimming stripped 7 bases from V and 10 bases from J, with 12 bases between. Germline V lookup: CDR1 SGHTA, CDR2 FQGNSA. CDR3 coding DNA: TGTGCCAGCACTAATCCTGGGGCGCAGTATTTT. This gives the protein CASTNPGAQYF.

In this sample, this clonotype turned up many times. The J gene is TRBJ1-4, the V gene TRBV4-3, with D possibly TRBD1 on 6 matching bases. Germline assignment: CDR1 LGHNA and CDR2 YSLEER. V dropped 0 bases and J dropped 4 bases, with 18 bases sitting between them. The CDR3 runs 18 residues. CDR3 sequence reads: CASSQEAGTSMGNEKLFF. The CDR3 DNA reads as TGCGCCAGCAGCCAAGAGGCCGGGACATCGATGGGTAATGAAAAACTGTTTTTT.

This clonotype was seen ten or more times. The genes are TRBV20-1 and TRBJ1-5; D uncertain. Deletions cut 6 bases from V and 1 base from J, with 7 bases between. Germline V gives CDR1 DFQATT, CDR2 SNEGSKA (reference sequence). This CDR3 region has 12 residues. CDR3 DNA: TGCAGTGCCATTGACAGCAATCAGCCCCAGCATTTT. Amino acids: CSAIDSNQPQHF.